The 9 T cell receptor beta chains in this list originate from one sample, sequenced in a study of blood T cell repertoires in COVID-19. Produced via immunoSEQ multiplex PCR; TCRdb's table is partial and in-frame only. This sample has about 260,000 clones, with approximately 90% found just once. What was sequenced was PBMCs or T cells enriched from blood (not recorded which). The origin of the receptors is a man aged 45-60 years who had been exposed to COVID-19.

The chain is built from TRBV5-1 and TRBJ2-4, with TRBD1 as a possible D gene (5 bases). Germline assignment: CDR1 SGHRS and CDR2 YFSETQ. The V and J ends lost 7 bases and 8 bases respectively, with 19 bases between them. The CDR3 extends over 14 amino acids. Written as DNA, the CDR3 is TGCGCCAGCCGATCCAGGGCCAGAGAAGACATTCAGTACTTC. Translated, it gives CASRSRAREDIQYF.

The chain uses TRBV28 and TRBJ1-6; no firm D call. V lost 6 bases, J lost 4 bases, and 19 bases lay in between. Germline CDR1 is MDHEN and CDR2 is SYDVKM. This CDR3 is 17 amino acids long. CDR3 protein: CASRDARTGVYNSPLHF. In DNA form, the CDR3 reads TGTGCCAGCAGGGATGCCAGAACCGGGGTATATAATTCACCCCTCCACTTT.

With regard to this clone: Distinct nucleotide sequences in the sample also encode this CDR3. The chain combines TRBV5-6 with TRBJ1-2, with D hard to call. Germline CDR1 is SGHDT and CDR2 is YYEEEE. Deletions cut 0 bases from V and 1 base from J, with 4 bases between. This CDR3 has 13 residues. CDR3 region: CASSLGDNYGYTF. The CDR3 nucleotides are TGTGCCAGCAGCTTGGGAGATAACTATGGCTACACCTTC.

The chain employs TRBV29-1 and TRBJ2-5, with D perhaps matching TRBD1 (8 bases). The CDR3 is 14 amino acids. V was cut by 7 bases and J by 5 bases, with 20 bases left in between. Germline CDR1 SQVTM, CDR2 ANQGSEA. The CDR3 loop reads CSAWTGRADETQYF. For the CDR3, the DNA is TGCAGCGCGTGGACAGGGAGGGCGGATGAGACCCAGTACTTC.

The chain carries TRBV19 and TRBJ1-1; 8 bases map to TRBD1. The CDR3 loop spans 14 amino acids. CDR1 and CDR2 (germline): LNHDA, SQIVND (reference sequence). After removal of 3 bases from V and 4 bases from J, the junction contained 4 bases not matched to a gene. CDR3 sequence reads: CASSINRGFTEAFF. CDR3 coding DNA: TGTGCCAGTAGTATTAACAGGGGGTTCACTGAAGCTTTCTTT.

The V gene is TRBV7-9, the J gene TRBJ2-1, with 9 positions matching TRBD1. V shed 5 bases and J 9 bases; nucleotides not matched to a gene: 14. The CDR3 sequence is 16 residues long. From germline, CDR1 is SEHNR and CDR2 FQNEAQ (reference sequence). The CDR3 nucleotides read TGTGCCAGCAGCCGGGGCGGGACAGGGTATTCGGGTGAGCAGTTCTTC. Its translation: CASSRGGTGYSGEQFF.

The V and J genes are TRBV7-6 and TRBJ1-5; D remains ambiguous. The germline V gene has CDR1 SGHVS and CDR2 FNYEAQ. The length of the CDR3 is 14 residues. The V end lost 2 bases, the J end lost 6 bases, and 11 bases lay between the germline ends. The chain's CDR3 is CASSLPPGGQPQHF. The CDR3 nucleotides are TGTGCCAGCAGCTTACCGCCAGGTGGTCAGCCCCAGCATTTT.

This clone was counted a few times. The CDR3 here is CASIVTGGGNQPQHF. CDR3 nucleotide sequence: TGTGCCAGCATCGTGACAGGGGGCGGGAATCAGCCCCAGCATTTT. The chain links TRBV6-5 to TRBJ1-5; 10 positions match TRBD1. Unmatched junction bases numbered 7, after V lost 7 bases and J lost 4 bases. The CDR3 covers 15 residues. Germline CDR1 reads MNHEY; CDR2 reads SVGAGI.

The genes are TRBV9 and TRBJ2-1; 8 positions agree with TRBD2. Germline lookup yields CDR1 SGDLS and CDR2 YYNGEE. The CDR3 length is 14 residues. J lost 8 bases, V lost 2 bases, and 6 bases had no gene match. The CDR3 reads CASSVLAGWDEQFF. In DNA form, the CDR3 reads TGTGCCAGCAGCGTTTTAGCGGGGTGGGATGAGCAGTTCTTC.